This TCR beta chain was sequenced during a study of cytomegalovirus exposure and HLA in healthy donors. Germline V gene sequence: CDR1 SGHNT, CDR2 YENEEA. There are 13 residues in the CDR3. Trimming took off 5 bases at V and 2 bases at J, with 9 bases between the two ends. Vbeta (60) and Jbeta (13) primers were used in the PCR. Sequencing was performed with immunoSEQ multiplex PCR; in TCRdb, only in-frame clones are kept and a portion is missing. The table lists around 99,000 clones, roughly 71% of them singletons. The V and J genes are TRBV11-3 and TRBJ2-5; tentative D call: TRBD1 (5 bases). Material: PBMCs. The receptor's source is a woman between 70 and 85 years old in good health and CMV-seropositive. CDR3 sequence: CASSPRQQETQYF. The CDR3 DNA follows: TGTGCCAGCAGCCCACGACAGCAAGAGACCCAGTACTTC.